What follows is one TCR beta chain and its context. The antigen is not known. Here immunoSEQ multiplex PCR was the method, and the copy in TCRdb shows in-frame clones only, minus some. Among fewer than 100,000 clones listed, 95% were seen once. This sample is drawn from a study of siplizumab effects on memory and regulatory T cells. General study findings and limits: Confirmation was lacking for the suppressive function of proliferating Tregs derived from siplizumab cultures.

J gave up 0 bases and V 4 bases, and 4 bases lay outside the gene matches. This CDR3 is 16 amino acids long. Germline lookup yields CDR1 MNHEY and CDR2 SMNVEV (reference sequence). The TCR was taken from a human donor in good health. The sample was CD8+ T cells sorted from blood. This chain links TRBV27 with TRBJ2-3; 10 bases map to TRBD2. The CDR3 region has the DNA TGTGCCAGCAGTTCCCAAGCGGGAGGGAGCACAGATACGCAGTATTTT. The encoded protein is CASSSQAGGSTDTQYF.